These T cell receptor beta chains were read from a single sample in a study of blood T cell repertoires in COVID-19. The table came from immunoSEQ multiplex PCR; TCRdb's copy has only in-frame clones and leaves some out. The table shows roughly 150,000 clones, with roughly four fifths occurring only once. Sequencing was performed on peripheral blood. These receptors were taken from a man in his 70s with active or convalescent COVID-19. CDR3s include the opening cysteine and the closing phenylalanine or tryptophan. Fields, in order: V gene, J gene, D gene, CDR3 protein. D genes are given only for firm matches.

TRBV6-2/TRBV6-3,TRBJ2-1,-,CASSYGGSGSSYNEQFF
TRBV15,TRBJ2-5,-,CATSKDAGSEETQYF
TRBV6-5,TRBJ2-5,TRBD2,CASSYWLAGEETQYF
TRBV11-2,TRBJ2-5,-,CASSFSGQSQETQYF
TRBV5-1,TRBJ2-5,TRBD1,CASSLGQGMRETQYF
TRBV12-3/TRBV12-4,TRBJ1-2,TRBD1,CASSAGQGGGYTF
TRBV29-1,TRBJ2-5,-,CSVVRGSTQETQYF
TRBV6-6,TRBJ1-1,-,CASSYYAGGMNTEAFF
TRBV25-1,TRBJ2-5,TRBD1,CASSELVTGVETQYF
TRBV19,TRBJ1-4,-,CASSIRTVGATNEKLFF
TRBV7-8,TRBJ1-1,-,CASSLGGPGAFF
TRBV7-9,TRBJ1-4,TRBD1,CASSLSQVRDRENEKLFF
TRBV7-3,TRBJ2-1,TRBD2,CASSLGGGSSNEQFF
TRBV5-1,TRBJ2-5,-,CASSLEGKDGETQYF
TRBV6-2/TRBV6-3,TRBJ2-2,TRBD2,CASSYERGGQLTGELFF
TRBV7-2,TRBJ1-5,TRBD1,CASSDRDNQPQHF
TRBV6-2/TRBV6-3,TRBJ2-1,TRBD2,CASSMTSGRADNEQFF
TRBV20-1,TRBJ2-7,-,CSASSGNEQYF
TRBV4-3,TRBJ2-1,TRBD1,CASSQGDRVIYNEQFF
TRBV5-4,TRBJ2-6,-,CASSLGGQGRTGANVLTF
TRBV9,TRBJ2-5,TRBD2,CASSASLAGSETQYF
TRBV7-2,TRBJ1-1,-,CASSRTGRDTEAFF
TRBV10-2,TRBJ2-1,TRBD1,CASGDRDRVSSGYNEQFF
TRBV30,TRBJ2-2,-,CACVQRLSTGELFF
TRBV29-1,TRBJ1-1,-,CSVAVNTEAFF
TRBV7-8,TRBJ1-1,-,CASSLRHGHLNTEAFF
TRBV11-2,TRBJ1-1,-,CASSLLAGGNTEAFF
TRBV12-3/TRBV12-4,TRBJ1-1,-,CASGLQGNTEAFF
TRBV10-3,TRBJ1-1,-,CAISEPGGNTEAFF
TRBV27,TRBJ2-3,-,CASSLSGSSTDTQYF
TRBV2,TRBJ1-3,-,CASSVSHSGNTIYF
TRBV7-8,TRBJ1-6,TRBD1,CASSLGQGARKASPLHF
TRBV7-2,TRBJ1-5,TRBD1,CASSSRTGYQPQHF